This TCR beta chain was found in a study of CD8 T cells in ankylosing spondylitis. Study results and caveats: Ankylosing spondylitis blood appeared to be characterized by a TCR beta motif of 8 or 9 highly homologous variants.

TCRdb reprocessed the 5' RACE reads via MiXCR and lists one record per CDR3 protein. The data contain roughly 370,000 distinct CDR3 sequences, around 22% of them singletons. Of note for this clonotype: What it binds is not known.

Per germline, CDR1 SGHNT and CDR2 YENEEA. The CDR3 sequence is 13 residues long. The V gene lost 6 bases and the J gene lost 1 base, with 9 bases spanning the gap. The rearrangement uses TRBV11-3 and TRBJ1-1; D gene unclear. Sequenced input: blood, either unsorted or a sorted T cell fraction (not recorded which). The TCR was taken from a male donor with ankylosing spondylitis. The CDR3 is CASRTVPNTEAFF. DNA for the CDR3: TGTGCCAGCAGGACCGTCCCGAACACTGAAGCTTTCTTT.